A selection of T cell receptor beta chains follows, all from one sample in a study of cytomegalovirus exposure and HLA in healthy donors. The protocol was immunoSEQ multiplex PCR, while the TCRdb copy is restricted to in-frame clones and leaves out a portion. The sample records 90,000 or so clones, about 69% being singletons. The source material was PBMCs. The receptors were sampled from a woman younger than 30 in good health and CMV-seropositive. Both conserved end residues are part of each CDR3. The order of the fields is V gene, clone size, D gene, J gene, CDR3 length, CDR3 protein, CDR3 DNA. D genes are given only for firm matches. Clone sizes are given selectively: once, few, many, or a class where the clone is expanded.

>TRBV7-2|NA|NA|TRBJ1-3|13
CASSPRTGNTIYF
TGTGCCAGCAGCCCAAGGACAGGAAACACCATATATTTT
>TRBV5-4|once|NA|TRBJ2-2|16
CASSSHGRRSTGELFF
TGTGCCAGCAGCTCTCACGGGAGAAGGAGCACCGGGGAGCTGTTTTTT
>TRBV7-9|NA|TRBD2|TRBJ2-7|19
CSSSKAGTSGAILSYEQYF
TGTTCCAGCAGCAAAGCCGGGACTAGCGGGGCGATTCTCTCCTACGAGCAGTACTTC
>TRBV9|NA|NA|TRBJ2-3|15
CASSVVGASTDTQYF
TGTGCCAGCAGCGTAGTGGGGGCGAGCACAGATACGCAGTATTTT
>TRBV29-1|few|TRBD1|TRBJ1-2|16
CSVRDRDLISNYGYTF
TGCAGCGTTCGGGACAGGGACCTTATATCCAACTATGGCTACACCTTC
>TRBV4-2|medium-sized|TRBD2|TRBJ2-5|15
CASSQDRGGQETQYF
TGTGCCAGCAGCCAAGATCGGGGGGGCCAAGAGACCCAGTACTTC
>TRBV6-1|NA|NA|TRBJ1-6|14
CASKERGSFSPLHF
TGTGCCAGCAAGGAGAGGGGGTCATTTTCACCCCTCCACTTT
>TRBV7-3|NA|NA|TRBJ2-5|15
CASSSTGASQETQYF
TGTGCCAGCAGCTCAACGGGGGCAAGTCAAGAGACCCAGTACTTC
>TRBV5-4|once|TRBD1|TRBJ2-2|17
CASSFPPGGANTGELFF
TGTGCCAGCAGCTTCCCTCCAGGGGGCGCAAACACCGGGGAGCTGTTTTTT
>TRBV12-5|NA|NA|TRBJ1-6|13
CASGLSGQGPLHF
TGTGCTAGTGGTTTATCTGGTCAGGGACCCCTCCACTTT
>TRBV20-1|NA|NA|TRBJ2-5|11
CSAIIGETQYF
TGCAGTGCTATCATCGGGGAGACCCAGTACTTC
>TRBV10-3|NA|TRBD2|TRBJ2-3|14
CAISESGAGDTQYF
TGTGCCATCAGTGAGAGCGGGGCGGGAGATACGCAGTATTTT
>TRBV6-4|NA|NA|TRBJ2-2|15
CVRTAKPSNTGELFF
TGTGTAAGGACAGCAAAACCATCGAACACCGGGGAGCTGTTTTTT
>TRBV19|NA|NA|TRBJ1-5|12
CASRWGDQPQHF
TGTGCCAGTAGGTGGGGGGATCAGCCCCAGCATTTT
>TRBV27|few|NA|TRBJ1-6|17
CASSLNWPWLVDSPLHF
TGTGCCAGCAGTCTCAATTGGCCTTGGTTGGTGGATTCACCCCTCCACTTT
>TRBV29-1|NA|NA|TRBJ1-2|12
CSVERDTYGYTF
TGCAGCGTTGAACGGGACACCTATGGCTACACCTTC
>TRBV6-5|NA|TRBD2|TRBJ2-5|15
CASSPVAGGQETQYF
TGTGCCAGCAGTCCCGTAGCGGGAGGACAAGAGACCCAGTACTTC
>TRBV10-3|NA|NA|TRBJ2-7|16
CAISDGGRGSSYEQYF
TGTGCCATCAGTGACGGTGGAAGGGGTTCGTCCTACGAGCAGTACTTC
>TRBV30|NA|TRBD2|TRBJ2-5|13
CAWRTSGQKTQYF
TGTGCCTGGAGAACTAGCGGCCAGAAGACCCAGTACTTC
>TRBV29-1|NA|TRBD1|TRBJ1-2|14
CSVEGLGQGAGYTF
TGCAGCGTTGAAGGTTTGGGACAGGGGGCTGGCTACACCTTC
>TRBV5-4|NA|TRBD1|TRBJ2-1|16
CASSFFGGQGTNEQFF
TGTGCCAGCAGCTTTTTTGGGGGACAGGGTACCAATGAGCAGTTCTTC
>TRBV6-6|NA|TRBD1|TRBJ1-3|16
CASSYSWGQDGNTIYF
TGTGCCAGCAGTTACTCGTGGGGACAGGATGGAAACACCATATATTTT
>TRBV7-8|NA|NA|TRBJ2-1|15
CASSGAGSSYNEQFF
TGTGCCAGCAGCGGCGCGGGTAGCTCCTACAATGAGCAGTTCTTC
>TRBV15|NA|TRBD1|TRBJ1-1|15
CATSLPQGSATEAFF
TGTGCCACCAGCCTCCCACAGGGGTCGGCTACTGAAGCTTTCTTT
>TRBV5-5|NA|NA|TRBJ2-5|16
CASSLAMAGLQETQYF
TGTGCCAGCAGCCTAGCTATGGCAGGACTCCAAGAGACCCAGTACTTC
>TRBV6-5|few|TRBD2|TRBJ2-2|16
CASSWSREIVTGELFF
TGTGCCAGCAGTTGGTCGCGGGAGATTGTCACCGGGGAGCTGTTTTTT
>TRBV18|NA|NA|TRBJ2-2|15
CASSPGRPPTGELFF
TGTGCCAGCTCACCAGGCAGGCCGCCTACCGGGGAGCTGTTTTTT
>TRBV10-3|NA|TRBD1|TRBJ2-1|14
CAMRQGFSYNEQFF
TGTGCCATGCGACAGGGATTCTCCTACAATGAGCAGTTCTTC
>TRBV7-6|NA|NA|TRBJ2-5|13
CASSLTGMETQYF
TGTGCCAGCAGCTTAACAGGGATGGAGACCCAGTACTTC
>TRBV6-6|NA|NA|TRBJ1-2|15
CASSPPPPANYGYTF
TGTGCCAGCAGTCCCCCGCCCCCAGCTAACTATGGCTACACCTTC
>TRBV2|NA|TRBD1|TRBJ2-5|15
CASSRDRGLEETQYF
TGTGCCAGCAGTCGAGACAGGGGGCTCGAGGAGACCCAGTACTTC
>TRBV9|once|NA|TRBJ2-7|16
CASSVEAGSVSYEQYF
TGTGCCAGCAGCGTAGAGGCGGGATCGGTCTCCTACGAGCAGTACTTC
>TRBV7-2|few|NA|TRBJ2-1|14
CASSPPPGTNEQFF
TGTGCCAGCAGCCCTCCTCCTGGCACCAATGAGCAGTTCTTC
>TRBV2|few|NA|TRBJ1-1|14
CASSVRGVSTEAFF
TGTGCCAGCAGTGTCCGGGGGGTGAGCACTGAAGCTTTCTTT
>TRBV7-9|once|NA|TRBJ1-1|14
CASSAGTGNTEAFF
TGTGCCAGCAGCGCCGGGACTGGTAACACTGAAGCTTTCTTT
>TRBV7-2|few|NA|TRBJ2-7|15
CASSQRGKGDGEQYF
TGTGCCAGCAGCCAAAGGGGGAAGGGTGACGGCGAGCAGTACTTC